A selection of T cell receptor beta chains follows, all from one sample in a study of CD8+ T cells in alopecia areata. Using immunoSEQ multiplex PCR, the repertoire was profiled, and TCRdb retains in-frame clones only, with some absent. The table shows roughly 210,000 clones, with 43% occurring only once. The specimen was CD4+ T cells sorted from blood, collected at approximately week 39, from a patient treated with tofacitinib. These receptors were collected from a human donor with alopecia areata. Both conserved end residues are part of each CDR3. D genes are given only for firm matches. Clone size is not always given. Where it is, it says once, few, many or a class for expanded clones.

D	V	size	J	DNA	CDR3
-	TRBV27	few	TRBJ1-1	TGTGCCAGCAGTCACACCAAGTTGGGAATGAACACTGAAGCTTTCTTT	CASSHTKLGMNTEAFF
-	TRBV6-1	-	TRBJ2-7	TGTGCCAGCAGTGAAGGTACCGGCCGCAGGGTGGGATACGAGCAGTACTTC	CASSEGTGRRVGYEQYF
TRBD1	TRBV7-8	few	TRBJ2-4	TGTGCCAGCAGCTTAGTCGCACAGGGGGAGAACATTCAGTACTTC	CASSLVAQGENIQYF
TRBD1	TRBV28	-	TRBJ1-6	TGTGCCAGCAGGCTGGACAGGGTGAGATCACCCCTCCACTTT	CASRLDRVRSPLHF
-	TRBV23-1	-	TRBJ2-7	TGCGCCAGCAGTCCCGTCCAGGAATACGAGCAGTACTTC	CASSPVQEYEQYF
-	TRBV29-1	-	TRBJ1-2	TGCAGCGTCCACCCAGACAGTGGTGGCTACACCTTC	CSVHPDSGGYTF
TRBD2	TRBV27	-	TRBJ2-3	TGTGCCAGCAGTTTATTAGGGAGAGGAGCTAGCGGGAGAACAGATACGCAGTATTTT	CASSLLGRGASGRTDTQYF
-	TRBV15	-	TRBJ1-2	TGTGCCACCAGCCCTATGGGATTAACGGGTGGCTACACCTTC	CATSPMGLTGGYTF
TRBD1	TRBV25-1	-	TRBJ2-6	TGTGCCAGCGCACCTTTGGACAGGGGTACGACTGGGGCCAACGTCCTGACTTTC	CASAPLDRGTTGANVLTF
-	TRBV27	few	TRBJ2-7	TGTGCCAGCAGGGGACACCGCTACGAGCAGTACTTC	CASRGHRYEQYF
TRBD1	TRBV18	few	TRBJ2-2	TGTGCCAGCTCACCAGACAGGGACACCGGGGAGCTGTTTTTT	CASSPDRDTGELFF
-	TRBV30	-	TRBJ2-6	TGTGCCTGGAGTGTAACCCCCGGGGCCAACGTCCTGACTTTC	CAWSVTPGANVLTF
-	TRBV4-2	-	TRBJ2-5	TGTGCCAGCAGCCAAGCCCCGGGAGAGACCCAGTACTTC	CASSQAPGETQYF
TRBD1	TRBV6-6	few	TRBJ2-4	TGTGCCAGCAGTACCGGGACAGGGGGTTACAAAAACATTCAGTACTTC	CASSTGTGGYKNIQYF
TRBD1	TRBV29-1	-	TRBJ1-3	TGCAGCGTCACAGGGGTATCTGGAAACACCATATATTTT	CSVTGVSGNTIYF
TRBD1	TRBV6-5	-	TRBJ2-5	TGTGCCAGCAGTTACGGACAGGGGAGAGAGACCCAGTACTTC	CASSYGQGRETQYF
-	TRBV10-3	-	TRBJ1-1	TGTGCCATCAGTGAGTCACTCACTGAAGCTTTCTTT	CAISESLTEAFF
-	TRBV16	few	TRBJ1-1	TGTGCCAGCAGCCCGCACGGCACTGAAGCTTTCTTT	CASSPHGTEAFF
TRBD2	TRBV9	-	TRBJ2-1	TGTGCCAGCAGCGTAGCTAGCGGATCCCGCAATGAGCAGTTCTTC	CASSVASGSRNEQFF
-	TRBV7-2	-	TRBJ2-7	TGTGCCACCACATTCGGGGGCCGGGACGAGCAGTACTTC	CATTFGGRDEQYF
TRBD1	TRBV29-1	-	TRBJ2-7	TGCAGCGTTGATATGGGACAGAGCTACGAGCAGTACTTC	CSVDMGQSYEQYF
-	TRBV29-1	-	TRBJ1-1	TGCAGCGTTGGCCGGCAGGGGCAGTCCGAAGCTTTCTTT	CSVGRQGQSEAFF
-	TRBV27	-	TRBJ2-3	TGTGCCAGCAGGGTACCCTCAGGGGTAGGGAGTCTGGCAGATACGCAGTATTTT	CASRVPSGVGSLADTQYF
-	TRBV27	-	TRBJ2-7	TGTGCCAGCAGTTTGGCTAGCGAGAACTACGAGCAGTACTTC	CASSLASENYEQYF
-	TRBV7-8	few	TRBJ2-7	TGTGCCAGCAGCTTAGAGGAGGGCGGACCCTACGAGCAGTACTTC	CASSLEEGGPYEQYF
TRBD1	TRBV29-1	few	TRBJ2-3	TGCAGCGCCCAGTCCGGGACAGGGGCAGATACGCAGTATTTT	CSAQSGTGADTQYF
TRBD1	TRBV7-9	-	TRBJ1-2	TGTGCCAGCAGCCCGGGACAGCCCTATGGCTACACCTTC	CASSPGQPYGYTF
-	TRBV29-1	-	TRBJ2-5	TGCAGCGGGGCTCGAACAGGGCCTGAGGAGACCCAGTACTTC	CSGARTGPEETQYF
-	TRBV5-1	few	TRBJ1-2	TGCGCCAGCAGCTTGGACAGTCTCTATGGCTACACCTTC	CASSLDSLYGYTF
-	TRBV5-1	few	TRBJ1-1	TGCGCCAGCAGCAAAAACACGAACACTGAAGCTTTCTTT	CASSKNTNTEAFF
-	TRBV29-1	few	TRBJ2-7	TGCAGCGAAGGGATTTTTAACGAGCAGTACTTC	CSEGIFNEQYF
TRBD2	TRBV4-3	-	TRBJ2-1	TGCGCCAGCAGCCAAGCGGGACTAGCCTACAATGAGCAGTTCTTC	CASSQAGLAYNEQFF
TRBD2	TRBV7-3	few	TRBJ2-1	TGTGCCAGCAGCTTAACCCCCCCCCACTTGACTAGCGGGATTCCCGGAGACGCGACAAGTGAGCAGTTCTTC	CASSLTPPHLTSGIPGDATSEQFF
-	TRBV7-3	-	TRBJ2-3	TGTGCCAGCAGCGCCATCAGGGGAGCAAACACAGATACGCAGTATTTT	CASSAIRGANTDTQYF
-	TRBV29-1	-	TRBJ1-1	TGCAGCGTTAACACGGATGGAGCTTTCTTT	CSVNTDGAFF
-	TRBV5-1	-	TRBJ2-5	TGCGCCAGCGGGCGGGGCGAAGAGACCCAGTACTTC	CASGRGEETQYF
TRBD2	TRBV10-3	few	TRBJ2-5	TGTGCCGTGGCGGGGGGGCAAGAGACCCAGTACTTC	CAVAGGQETQYF
TRBD2	TRBV25-1	few	TRBJ2-7	TGTGCCAGCAGGTTAGCGGGAGGGCCGTCCTACGAGCAGTACTTC	CASRLAGGPSYEQYF
-	TRBV30	-	TRBJ1-5	TGTGCCTGGAGCGATAAGGGAGGGAATCAGCCCCAGCATTTT	CAWSDKGGNQPQHF
-	TRBV11-2	once	TRBJ1-4	TGTGCCAGCAGCTTAGTCGGGGTAGAACTGTTTTTT	CASSLVGVELFF
-	TRBV2	-	TRBJ2-2	TGTGCCAGCAGTAGTACCGGGGAGCTGTTTTTT	CASSSTGELFF
-	TRBV7-2	-	TRBJ2-7	TGTGCCAGCAGCTTATCCGGGGGCAATGGCTACGAGCAGTACTTC	CASSLSGGNGYEQYF
-	TRBV25-1	-	TRBJ2-2	TGTGCCAGCAGTGAGCCCAGGGGAAACACCGGGGAGCTGTTTTTT	CASSEPRGNTGELFF
-	TRBV9	-	TRBJ1-2	TGTGCCAGCAGCATCCTCCCAGCAGGGGTAGGCTACACCTTC	CASSILPAGVGYTF
TRBD1	TRBV25-1	-	TRBJ2-5	TGTGCCAGCACCTACAGCGGACAGGGAGGGACCCAGTACTTC	CASTYSGQGGTQYF
TRBD1	TRBV2	-	TRBJ2-5	TGTGCCAGCAGCCTCCAGGGGGCAGAGACCCAGTACTTC	CASSLQGAETQYF
-	TRBV9	-	TRBJ2-7	TGTGCCAGCAGCCCCGGGACCGACCCATACGAGCAGTACTTC	CASSPGTDPYEQYF
-	TRBV29-1	few	TRBJ2-2	TGCAGCGTCTCAAAAGGTCTCGCGCTCCCTGGGGACACCGGGGAGCTGTTTTTT	CSVSKGLALPGDTGELFF
TRBD2	TRBV29-1	once	TRBJ2-3	TGCAGCGTTGCAGGACTAGCGGGAGGGAATACGCAGTATTTT	CSVAGLAGGNTQYF
-	TRBV15	-	TRBJ2-3	TGTGCCACCAGCAGAGGCACAGGGCGGGCAGATACGCAGTATTTT	CATSRGTGRADTQYF
TRBD1	TRBV6-4	-	TRBJ2-2	TGTGCCAGCAGACGGGACAGGTTAAACACCGGGGAGCTGTTTTTT	CASRRDRLNTGELFF
-	TRBV4-1	-	TRBJ1-2	TGCGCCAGCAGCCAAGGCGTGCGGCAGAACTATGGCTACACCTTC	CASSQGVRQNYGYTF
-	TRBV29-1	-	TRBJ1-1	TGCAGCGTTGAAAGGTCCCTGAACACTGAAGCTTTCTTT	CSVERSLNTEAFF
-	TRBV9	-	TRBJ1-5	TGTGCCAGCAGCGTAGGAGCAAATCAGCCCCAGCATTTT	CASSVGANQPQHF
-	TRBV2	few	TRBJ2-1	TGTGCCAGCAGCCTCGGAAGCAATGAGCAGTTCTTC	CASSLGSNEQFF
-	TRBV5-6	-	TRBJ2-4	TGTGCCAGCAGGGTGTCGGGGGCGTTCATTCAGTACTTC	CASRVSGAFIQYF
-	TRBV15	-	TRBJ2-7	TGTGCCACCAGCAGACCCGGTTACGCGGCCACCTACGAGCAGTACTTC	CATSRPGYAATYEQYF